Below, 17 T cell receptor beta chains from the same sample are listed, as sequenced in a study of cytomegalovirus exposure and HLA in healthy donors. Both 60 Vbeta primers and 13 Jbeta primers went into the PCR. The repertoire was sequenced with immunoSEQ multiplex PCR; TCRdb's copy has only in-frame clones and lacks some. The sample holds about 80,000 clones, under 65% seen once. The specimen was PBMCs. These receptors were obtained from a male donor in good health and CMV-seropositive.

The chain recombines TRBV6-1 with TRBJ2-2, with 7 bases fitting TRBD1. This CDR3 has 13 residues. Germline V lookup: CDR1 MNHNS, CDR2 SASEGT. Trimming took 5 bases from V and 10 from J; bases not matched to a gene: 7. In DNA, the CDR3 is TGTGCCAGCAGTTCCTACGGACAGGAGGAGCTGTTTTTT. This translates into CASSSYGQEELFF.

Here the CDR3 reads CASSLTGLAGDEQFF. The DNA of the CDR3 is TGTGCCAGCAGCTTAACGGGACTAGCGGGAGATGAGCAGTTCTTC. This chain connects TRBV7-9 to TRBJ2-1, with 14 nucleotides matching TRBD2. This CDR3 has 15 amino acids. With 2 bases clipped from V and 8 bases from J, the junction kept 2 bases outside the gene matches. The V gene's germline CDR1 is SEHNR and CDR2 FQNEAQ (reference sequence). The whole variable domain, remainder taken from reference TRBV7-9 and TRBJ2-1, is DTGVSQNPRHKITKRGQNVTFRCDPISEHNRLYWYRQTLGQGPEFLTYFQNEAQLEKSRLLSDRFSAERPKGSFSTLEIQRTEQGDSAMYLCASSLTGLAGDEQFFGPGTRLTVL.

The CDR3 sequence is CATGLAGGSYNEQFF. CDR3 in DNA: TGTGCCACCGGTTTAGCGGGAGGCTCCTACAATGAGCAGTTCTTC. The V call is TRBV15, the J call TRBJ2-1; 10 bases align to TRBD2. J lost 0 bases, V lost 8 bases, and 4 bases had no gene match. The CDR3 contains 15 residues. The germline CDR1 and CDR2 sequences are LNHNV and YYDKDF (reference sequence).

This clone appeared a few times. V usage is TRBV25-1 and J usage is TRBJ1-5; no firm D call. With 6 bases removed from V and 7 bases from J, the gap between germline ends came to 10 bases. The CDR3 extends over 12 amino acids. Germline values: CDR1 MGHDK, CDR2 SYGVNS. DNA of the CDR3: TGTGCCAGCAGCGAGGGCAGGCAGCCCCAGCATTTT. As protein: CASSEGRQPQHF.

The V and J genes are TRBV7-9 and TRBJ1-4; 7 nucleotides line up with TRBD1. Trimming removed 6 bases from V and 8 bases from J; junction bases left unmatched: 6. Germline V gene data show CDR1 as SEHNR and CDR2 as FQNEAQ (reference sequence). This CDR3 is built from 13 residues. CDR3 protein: CASRRTGSEKLFF. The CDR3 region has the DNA TGTGCCAGCAGGCGGACAGGTAGCGAAAAACTGTTTTTT. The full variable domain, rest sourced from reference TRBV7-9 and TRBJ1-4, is DTGVSQNPRHKITKRGQNVTFRCDPISEHNRLYWYRQTLGQGPEFLTYFQNEAQLEKSRLLSDRFSAERPKGSFSTLEIQRTEQGDSAMYLCASRRTGSEKLFFGSGTQLSVL.

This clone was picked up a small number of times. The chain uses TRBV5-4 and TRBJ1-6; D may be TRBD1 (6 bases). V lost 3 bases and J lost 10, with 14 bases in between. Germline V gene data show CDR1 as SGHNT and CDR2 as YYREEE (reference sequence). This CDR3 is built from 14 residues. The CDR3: CASSSRDKQSPLHF. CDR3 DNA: TGTGCCAGCAGCTCTCGGGACAAACAGTCACCCCTCCACTTT.

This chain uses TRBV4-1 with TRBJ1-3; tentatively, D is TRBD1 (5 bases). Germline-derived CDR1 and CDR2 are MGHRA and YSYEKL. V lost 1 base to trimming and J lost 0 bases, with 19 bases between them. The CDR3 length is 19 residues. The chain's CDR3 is CASSQATATHYSSGNTIYF. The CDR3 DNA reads TGCGCCAGCAGCCAAGCGACAGCGACGCACTATTCCTCTGGAAACACCATATATTTT.

The CDR3 DNA sequence: TGTGCCAGCAGCCTCAGGACAGGGGGCTCCGGGGAGCTGTTTTTT. This translates into CASSLRTGGSGELFF. This rearrangement joins TRBV28 to TRBJ2-2, with 11 bases identical to TRBD1. The CDR3 runs 15 residues. Germline trimming cut 6 bases from V and 6 bases from J; bases unmatched to any gene: 6. From germline, CDR1 is MDHEN and CDR2 SYDVKM.

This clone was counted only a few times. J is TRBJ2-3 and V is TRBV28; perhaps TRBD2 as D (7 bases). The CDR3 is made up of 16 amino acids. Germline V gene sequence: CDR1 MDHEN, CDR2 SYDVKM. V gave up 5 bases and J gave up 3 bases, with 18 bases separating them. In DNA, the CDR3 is TGTGCCAGCAGTCCCAATAGGGGGGGTCGAACAGATACGCAGTATTTT. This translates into CASSPNRGGRTDTQYF.

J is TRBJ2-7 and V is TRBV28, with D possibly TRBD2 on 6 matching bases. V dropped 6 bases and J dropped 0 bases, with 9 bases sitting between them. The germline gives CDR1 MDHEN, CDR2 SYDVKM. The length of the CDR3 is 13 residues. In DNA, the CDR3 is TGTGCCAGCAGGCTGACTAGCTCCTACGAGCAGTACTTC. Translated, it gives CASRLTSSYEQYF.

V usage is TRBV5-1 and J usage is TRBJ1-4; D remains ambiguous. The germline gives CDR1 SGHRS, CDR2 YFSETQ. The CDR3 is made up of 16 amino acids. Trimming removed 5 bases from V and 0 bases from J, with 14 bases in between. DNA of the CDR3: TGCGCCAGCAGTCCTAGTCCAGCCACAACTAATGAAAAACTGTTTTTT. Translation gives CASSPSPATTNEKLFF.

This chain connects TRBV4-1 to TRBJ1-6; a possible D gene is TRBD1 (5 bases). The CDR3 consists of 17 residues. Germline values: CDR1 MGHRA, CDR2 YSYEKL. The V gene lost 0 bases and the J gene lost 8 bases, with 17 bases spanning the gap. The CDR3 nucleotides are TGCGCCAGCAGCCAAGATCCCACGGGAGGGGCGCATTCACCCCTCCACTTT. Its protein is CASSQDPTGGAHSPLHF.

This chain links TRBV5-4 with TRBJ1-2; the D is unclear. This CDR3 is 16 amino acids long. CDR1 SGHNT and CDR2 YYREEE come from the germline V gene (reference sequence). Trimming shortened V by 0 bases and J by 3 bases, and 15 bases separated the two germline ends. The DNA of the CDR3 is TGTGCCAGCAGCTTGGGGACCTGGGCGAGGGACTATGGCTACACCTTC. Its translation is CASSLGTWARDYGYTF.

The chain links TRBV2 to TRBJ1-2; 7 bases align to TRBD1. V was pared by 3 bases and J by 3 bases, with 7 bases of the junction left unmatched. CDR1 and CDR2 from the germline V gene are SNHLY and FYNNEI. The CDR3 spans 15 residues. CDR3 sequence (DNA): TGTGCCAGCAGTGAGGGACAGTCCGCCCACTATGGCTACACCTTC. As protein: CASSEGQSAHYGYTF.

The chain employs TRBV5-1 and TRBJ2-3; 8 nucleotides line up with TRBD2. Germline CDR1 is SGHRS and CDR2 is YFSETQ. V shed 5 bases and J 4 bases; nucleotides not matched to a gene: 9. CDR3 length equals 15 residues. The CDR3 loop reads CASRDLSGAPDTQYF. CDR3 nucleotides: TGCGCCAGCAGGGACCTTAGCGGGGCCCCAGATACGCAGTATTTT.

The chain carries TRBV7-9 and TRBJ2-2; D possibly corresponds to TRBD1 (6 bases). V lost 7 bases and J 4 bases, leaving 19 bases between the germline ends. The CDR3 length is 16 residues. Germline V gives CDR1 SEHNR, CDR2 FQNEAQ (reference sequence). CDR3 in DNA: TGTGCCAGCAACCAAGGGGATCGCAGGGGCACCGGGGAGCTGTTTTTT. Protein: CASNQGDRRGTGELFF.

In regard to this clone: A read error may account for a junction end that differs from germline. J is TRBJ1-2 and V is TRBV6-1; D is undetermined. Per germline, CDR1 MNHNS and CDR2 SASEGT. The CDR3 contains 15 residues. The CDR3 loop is CASSGIELSNHGYTF. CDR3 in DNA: TGTGCCAGCAGTGGAATCGAGCTCTCTAACCATGGCTACACCTTC.